The rows below give T cell receptor beta chains drawn from one sample of a study of radiation and T cells in renal cell carcinoma. Data came from immunoSEQ multiplex PCR; TCRdb stores just in-frame clones and leaves some out. The table includes around 60,000 clones, roughly four fifths detected once. Sequences were derived from blood, sampled from a patient whose treatment included radiotherapy and nephrectomy. Receptors originate from a man aged 55 to 70 with renal cell carcinoma. Both conserved end residues are part of each CDR3. Each record gives: V gene, J gene, D gene, clone size, CDR3 protein, CDR3 DNA. D genes are given only for firm matches. Part of the rows lack a size; the others show once, few, many or a class for expanded clones.

TRBV9,TRBJ2-5,TRBD2,NA,CASSVVPSGSGETQYF,TGTGCCAGCAGCGTAGTCCCTAGCGGGAGTGGTGAGACCCAGTACTTC
TRBV10-1,TRBJ2-1,TRBD2,NA,CASSEMALAVSYNEQFF,TGCGCCAGCAGTGAAATGGCTCTAGCGGTCTCCTACAATGAGCAGTTCTTC
TRBV9,TRBJ2-5,NA,NA,CASSVTDPTQETQYF,TGTGCCAGCAGCGTGACCGACCCTACTCAAGAGACCCAGTACTTC
TRBV28,TRBJ2-2,TRBD2,NA,CASSPSRGRLTGELFF,TGTGCCAGCAGTCCCTCACGCGGGAGACTCACCGGGGAGCTGTTTTTT
TRBV9,TRBJ2-1,NA,NA,CASSVDSAFDEQFF,TGTGCCAGCAGCGTAGACTCGGCCTTTGATGAGCAGTTCTTC
TRBV29-1,TRBJ2-1,TRBD1,few,CSVEVRDRSSYNEQFF,TGCAGCGTTGAAGTAAGGGACAGGAGCTCCTACAATGAGCAGTTCTTC
TRBV5-1,TRBJ2-5,TRBD2,NA,CASSSGLAGQETQYF,TGCGCCAGCAGCTCGGGACTAGCGGGACAAGAGACCCAGTACTTC
TRBV30,TRBJ1-5,NA,NA,CAWSVRNSNQPQHF,TGTGCCTGGAGTGTACGGAATAGCAATCAGCCCCAGCATTTT
TRBV25-1,TRBJ2-1,NA,once,CASSEWGGLRNEQFF,TGTGCCAGCAGTGAATGGGGAGGCCTTCGGAATGAGCAGTTCTTC
TRBV4-1,TRBJ1-1,NA,NA,CAASEAGDSREAFF,TGCGCCGCCTCAGAGGCAGGCGATTCAAGAGAAGCTTTCTTT
TRBV27,TRBJ2-3,NA,NA,CASRRESTDTQYF,TGTGCCAGCAGGAGGGAAAGCACAGATACGCAGTATTTT
TRBV5-4,TRBJ2-5,NA,NA,CASSVDSRETQYF,TGTGCCAGCAGCGTGGACAGCCGAGAGACCCAGTACTTC
TRBV7-9,TRBJ1-6,NA,once,CASSPGPWGSPLHF,TGTGCCAGCAGCCCCGGACCCTGGGGTTCACCCCTCCACTTT
TRBV30,TRBJ2-3,NA,NA,CAWRQGSSTDTQYF,TGTGCCTGGAGGCAGGGGTCGAGCACAGATACGCAGTATTTT
TRBV18,TRBJ1-2,NA,NA,CASSPPDTNYGYTF,TGTGCCAGCTCACCACCAGATACCAACTATGGCTACACCTTC
TRBV6-5,TRBJ2-7,NA,NA,CASIGASYEQYF,TGTGCCAGCATCGGTGCTTCCTACGAGCAGTACTTC
TRBV7-6,TRBJ2-1,NA,NA,CASSRETEDSSYNEQFF,TGTGCCAGCAGCCGAGAGACAGAGGACAGCTCCTACAATGAGCAGTTCTTC
TRBV7-9,TRBJ1-2,NA,NA,CASSQAQNYGYTF,TGTGCCAGCAGCCAAGCACAGAACTATGGCTACACCTTC
TRBV10-1,TRBJ1-1,NA,few,CASRETGRTEAFF,TGCGCCAGCAGAGAAACAGGTCGTACTGAAGCTTTCTTT
TRBV19,TRBJ1-1,NA,few,CATRDTIGTEAFF,TGTGCCACCCGGGACACCATTGGCACTGAAGCTTTCTTT
TRBV19,TRBJ2-7,TRBD1,NA,CASSIVDRGYEQYF,TGTGCCAGTAGTATAGTGGACAGGGGGTACGAGCAGTACTTC
TRBV11-2,TRBJ2-1,TRBD2,NA,CASSLRGLAGNNEQFF,TGTGCCAGCAGCTTACGGGGACTAGCGGGAAACAATGAGCAGTTCTTC
TRBV15,TRBJ2-3,NA,NA,CATSLPTTSTDTQYF,TGTGCCACCAGCCTTCCGACAACCAGCACAGATACGCAGTATTTT
TRBV10-2,TRBJ2-5,TRBD2,NA,CASSEAGDSYQETQYF,TGCGCCAGCAGTGAGGCGGGGGACTCGTACCAAGAGACCCAGTACTTC
TRBV5-5,TRBJ2-5,TRBD2,NA,CASSPGGGQETQYF,TGTGCCAGCAGCCCCGGGGGGGGCCAAGAGACCCAGTACTTC
TRBV5-1,TRBJ2-1,TRBD1,NA,CASSKGGTGRLNEQFF,TGCGCCAGCAGCAAGGGTGGGACAGGGAGGCTCAATGAGCAGTTCTTC
TRBV6-5,TRBJ2-3,NA,NA,CASSKFSADTQYF,TGTGCCAGTTCAAAATTCAGTGCAGATACGCAGTATTTT
TRBV29-1,TRBJ2-5,NA,NA,CSAGSVRETQYF,TGCAGCGCTGGTAGTGTGAGAGAGACCCAGTACTTC
TRBV12-5,TRBJ1-1,NA,NA,CASGLALHADNTEAFF,TGTGCTAGTGGTTTGGCCCTCCACGCCGACAACACTGAAGCTTTCTTT
TRBV11-3,TRBJ2-1,TRBD2,NA,CASSPIAGLVEGEQFF,TGTGCCAGCAGCCCTATAGCGGGGCTGGTCGAGGGTGAGCAGTTCTTC
TRBV5-6,TRBJ1-4,NA,NA,CASTPGLGMSANEKLFF,TGTGCCAGCACCCCTGGCCTGGGGATGAGCGCTAATGAAAAACTGTTTTTT
TRBV7-3,TRBJ2-2,NA,once,CASSPEGGLGLTGELFF,TGTGCCAGCAGCCCAGAGGGCGGACTGGGCCTCACCGGGGAGCTGTTTTTT
TRBV11-2,TRBJ1-2,NA,NA,CASSPGRKGTRDGYTF,TGTGCCAGCAGCCCCGGACGTAAGGGGACTCGGGATGGCTACACCTTC
TRBV30,TRBJ2-7,NA,once,CAWSSMGLSYEQYF,TGTGCCTGGAGTTCAATGGGGCTTTCCTACGAGCAGTACTTC
TRBV10-3,TRBJ2-3,NA,once,CASMAFRGTDTQYF,TGTGCCTCCATGGCCTTCCGGGGCACAGATACGCAGTATTTT
TRBV18,TRBJ2-3,TRBD2,NA,CASSPLAGTSGDTDTQYF,TGTGCCAGCTCACCCCTTGCCGGGACTAGCGGAGACACAGATACGCAGTATTTT
TRBV19,TRBJ1-3,NA,NA,CASSMWWDSDRNTIYF,TGTGCCAGTAGTATGTGGTGGGACTCCGATCGAAACACCATATATTTT
TRBV11-3,TRBJ1-2,TRBD1,NA,CASSLAGTGNGYTF,TGTGCCAGCAGCTTAGCCGGGACAGGGAATGGCTACACCTTC
TRBV20-1,TRBJ1-2,NA,few,CSASPNYGYTF,TGCAGTGCTAGTCCTAACTATGGCTACACCTTC
TRBV6-1,TRBJ2-3,TRBD2,NA,CASSEWRTSGAREYF,TGTGCCAGCAGTGAGTGGAGGACTAGCGGGGCCCGAGAGTATTTT
TRBV2,TRBJ1-3,NA,NA,CASSDPDSSGNTIYF,TGTGCCAGCAGTGATCCGGACAGCTCTGGAAACACCATATATTTT
TRBV10-3,TRBJ2-2,TRBD1,NA,CAISDRGQGATGELFF,TGTGCCATCAGTGACCGCGGACAGGGGGCCACCGGGGAGCTGTTTTTT
TRBV14,TRBJ1-1,NA,few,CASSQENRANTEAFF,TGTGCCAGCAGCCAAGAAAACAGGGCGAACACTGAAGCTTTCTTT
TRBV2,TRBJ2-3,TRBD2,few,CASSVPGLAGTDTQYF,TGTGCCAGCAGTGTCCCAGGACTAGCGGGCACAGATACGCAGTATTTT
TRBV5-6,TRBJ2-2,TRBD1,NA,CASTGDRLDTGELFF,TGTGCCAGCACCGGGGACAGGTTAGACACCGGGGAGCTGTTTTTT
TRBV7-2,TRBJ1-3,NA,NA,CASSLVVVQGGGNTIYF,TGTGCCAGCAGCTTAGTAGTAGTACAGGGCGGTGGAAACACCATATATTTT
TRBV6-5,TRBJ2-2,NA,few,CASSTGSVGELFF,TGTGCCAGCAGTACCGGCTCCGTCGGGGAGCTGTTTTTT
TRBV5-1,TRBJ1-1,TRBD1,once,CASSWGTEDTEAFF,TGCGCCAGCAGCTGGGGGACAGAAGACACTGAAGCTTTCTTT
TRBV30,TRBJ2-2,TRBD2,NA,CAWSRLAFGELFF,TGTGCCTGGAGCCGACTAGCTTTCGGGGAGCTGTTTTTT
TRBV29-1,TRBJ2-3,TRBD1,NA,CSVSVTGGQGLERDTQYF,TGCAGCGTCTCAGTGACAGGGGGCCAAGGTCTAGAAAGGGATACGCAGTATTTT
TRBV11-3,TRBJ1-1,TRBD1,NA,CASSLGTGNTEAFF,TGTGCCAGCAGCTTAGGGACAGGGAACACTGAAGCTTTCTTT
TRBV9,TRBJ1-3,NA,NA,CASSVAADSSGNTIYF,TGTGCCAGCAGCGTCGCGGCGGACAGCTCTGGAAACACCATATATTTT